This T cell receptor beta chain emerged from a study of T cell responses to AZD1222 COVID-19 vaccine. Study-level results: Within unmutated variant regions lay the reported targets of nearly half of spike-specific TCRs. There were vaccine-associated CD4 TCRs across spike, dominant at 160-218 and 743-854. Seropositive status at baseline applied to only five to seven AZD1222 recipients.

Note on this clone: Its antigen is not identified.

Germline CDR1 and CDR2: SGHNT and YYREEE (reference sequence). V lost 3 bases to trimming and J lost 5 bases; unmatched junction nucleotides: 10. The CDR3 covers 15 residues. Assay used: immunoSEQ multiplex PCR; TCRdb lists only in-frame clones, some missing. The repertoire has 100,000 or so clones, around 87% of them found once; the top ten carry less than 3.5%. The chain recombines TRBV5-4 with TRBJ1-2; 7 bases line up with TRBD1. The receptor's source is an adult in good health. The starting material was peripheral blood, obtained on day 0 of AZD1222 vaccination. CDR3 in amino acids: CASSYGGSGGYGYTF. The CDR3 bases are TGTGCCAGCAGCTATGGGGGGTCAGGGGGATATGGCTACACCTTC.